The 10 T cell receptor beta chains below come from one sample, sequenced in a study of CD8 T cells in Susac syndrome. Random hexamers primed reverse transcription of about 0.5 to 1 ug RNA. TCRdb reprocessed the immunoSEQ multiplex PCR reads via MiXCR and lists one record per CDR3 protein. The data hold about 210,000 distinct CDR3 sequences, with 95% observed a single time. The sequencing input was CD4+ T cells from PBMCs. All receptors come from a human donor with multiple sclerosis.

This chain uses TRBV9 with TRBJ2-7; D might be TRBD1 (6 bases). Germline CDR1 reads SGDLS; CDR2 reads YYNGEE. The CDR3 is 12 residues long. The ends were cut back, 4 bases at V and 7 bases at J, with 12 bases in the middle. The CDR3 here is CASSPTGSEQYF. The CDR3 nucleotides are TGTGCCAGCAGCCCGACAGGATCGGAGCAGTACTTC.

The chain links TRBV28 to TRBJ1-2, with no clear D. The CDR3 extends over 14 amino acids. Deletions cut 5 bases from V and 0 bases from J, with 10 bases between. From germline, CDR1 is MDHEN and CDR2 SYDVKM. The CDR3 region has the DNA TGTGCCAGCAGTACCGACACAGCTAACTATGGCTACACCTTC. Its protein product is CASSTDTANYGYTF.

The V call is TRBV15, the J call TRBJ2-1, with D unresolved. The CDR3 runs to 15 residues. With 3 bases removed from V and 0 bases from J, the gap between germline ends came to 9 bases. Per germline, CDR1 LNHNV and CDR2 YYDKDF (reference sequence). This CDR3 reads CATSSSKGSYNEQFF. The CDR3 nucleotides are TGTGCCACCAGCAGCTCAAAGGGCTCCTACAATGAGCAGTTCTTC.

V and J are TRBV20-1 and TRBJ2-1; the match to TRBD2 covers 7 bases. V shed 5 bases, J shed 7 bases, and the junction held 14 bases outside the gene matches. Germline CDR1 DFQATT, CDR2 SNEGSKA (reference sequence). The CDR3 length is 15 residues. CDR3 in amino acids: CSADGTTGGRNEQFF. CDR3 coding DNA: TGCAGTGCTGATGGGACCACGGGGGGAAGGAATGAGCAGTTCTTC.

The chain carries TRBV29-1 and TRBJ2-7; D perhaps matches TRBD2 (6 bases). Trimming shortened V by 0 bases and J by 3 bases, and 18 bases separated the two germline ends. Germline V gene lookup returns CDR1 SQVTM and CDR2 ANQGSEA. This CDR3 has 16 residues. The CDR3 DNA follows: TGCAGCGTTGAAGAGGGGTGCGGGACTGCCCGCTACGAGCAGTACTTC. It translates to CSVEEGCGTARYEQYF.

The chain employs TRBV5-1 and TRBJ2-7; no definite D call. The V gene lost 0 bases and the J gene lost 4 bases, with 5 bases spanning the gap. The CDR3 spans 12 residues. Germline CDR1 and CDR2: SGHRS and YFSETQ. For the CDR3, the DNA is TGCGCCAGCAGCTTGGAGCCGTACGAGCAGTACTTC. It yields the protein CASSLEPYEQYF.

The genes are TRBV20-1 and TRBJ2-1, with 8 bases lining up with TRBD2. The CDR3 consists of 15 residues. Trimming removed 3 bases from V and 4 bases from J; junction bases left unmatched: 8. CDR1 is DFQATT and CDR2 is SNEGSKA in the germline V gene (reference sequence). CDR3 in amino acids: CSASGLARIYNEQFF. The CDR3 DNA reads TGCAGTGCTAGCGGACTAGCCCGTATTTACAATGAGCAGTTCTTC.

The count of this clonotype is one. The J gene is TRBJ2-2, the V gene TRBV3-1; 7 positions match TRBD2. V trimming: 4 bases; J trimming: 6 bases; junction bases outside the gene matches: 11. Germline assignment: CDR1 LGHDT and CDR2 YNNKEL (reference sequence). The CDR3 extends over 16 amino acids. In DNA, the CDR3 is TGTGCCAGCAGCCCGGGGACTACCCCGGTCGCCGGGGAGCTGTTTTTT. Protein sequence: CASSPGTTPVAGELFF.

In DNA form, the CDR3 reads TGTGCCTGGAGTGTATCCGGGTTTGGGTCTGGAAACACCATATATTTT. Its protein is CAWSVSGFGSGNTIYF. The J gene is TRBJ1-3, the V gene TRBV30; D unclear. The CDR3 is 16 amino acids. Per germline, CDR1 GTSNPN and CDR2 SVGIG (reference sequence). Trimming shortened V by 0 bases and J by 1 base, and 13 bases separated the two germline ends.

This clonotype is a singleton in its sample. The chain combines TRBV6-5 with TRBJ2-2; D gene uncertain. Germline V lookup: CDR1 MNHEY, CDR2 SVGAGI. V was clipped by 6 bases and J by 4 bases, with 6 bases between them. The CDR3 spans 12 residues. CDR3 sequence reads: CASSRSTGELFF. The DNA for the CDR3 is TGTGCCAGCAGCCGAAGCACCGGGGAGCTGTTTTTT.